The text below deals with one T cell receptor beta chain. This specimen includes other DNA sequences encoding the same CDR3. This CDR3 region has 13 residues. With 9 bases removed from V and 1 base from J, the gap between germline ends came to 7 bases. Germline CDR1 and CDR2: MNHEY and SMNVEV (reference sequence). The data were taken from a study of control samples from healthy donors and cancer patients. Generated by immunoSEQ multiplex PCR, the TCRdb table keeps only in-frame clones and is missing some. This sample has roughly 450,000 clones, with 75% to 95% found just once. Sequenced material: PBMCs. The source is a man aged 35-49 years with head and neck cancer. The rearrangement links TRBV27 to TRBJ2-6; perhaps TRBD1 as D (5 bases). The CDR3 sequence is CASTGSGANVLTF. The CDR3 bases are TGTGCCAGTACAGGATCTGGGGCCAACGTCCTGACTTTC.